This T cell receptor beta chain was documented in a study of molecular identifiers for immune sequencing clone quantification. Overall study context: With replicates, the RNA of about 21,000 or 97,000 naive CD8 cells was split five ways and four were sequenced.

TCRdb re-derived calls from the PCR reads in MiXCR, one entry per CDR3 protein. The data hold about 510,000 distinct CDR3 sequences, with approximately 25% observed a single time. V dropped 1 base and J dropped 1 base, with 21 bases sitting between them. CDR3 length equals 18 residues. The germline V gene encodes CDR1 DFQATT and CDR2 SNEGSKA (reference sequence). This clonotype has a count of ten or more. The sequencing sample was made of naive CD8+ T cells from blood, with Jurkat cell RNA spiked in. Subset reported: FACS-sorted CD8+CD4-CCR7+CD45RA+ naive T cells. The source is a human donor in good health. Some libraries in this study had Jurkat cell RNA spiked in. V is TRBV20-1 and J is TRBJ2-3; D gene unclear. The CDR3 coding sequence is TGCAGTGCTAGAGCCCTAGATACCAAATCAAGGGGCACAGATACGCAGTATTTT. Its protein product is CSARALDTKSRGTDTQYF.